This record concerns one TCR beta chain sequence. The entry originates in a study of cytomegalovirus exposure and HLA in healthy donors. CDR3 length: 13 amino acids. The germline V gene has CDR1 SGHRS and CDR2 YFSETQ. V lost 3 bases and J lost 5, with 11 bases in between. Produced via immunoSEQ multiplex PCR; TCRdb's table is partial and in-frame only. The sample contains 150,000 to 200,000 clones, roughly 80% of which appear only once. The J gene is TRBJ2-5, the V gene TRBV5-1, with a possible D match to TRBD2 (5 bases). The receptor was derived from a man in his thirties or forties in good health and CMV-seropositive. Specimen: PBMCs. The DNA for the CDR3 is TGCGCCAGCAGCTCGGGGTTTCTGGAGACCCAGTACTTC. Amino acids: CASSSGFLETQYF.